This T cell receptor beta chain derives from a study of beta chain features in type 1 diabetes. Sampling consisted of one heparinised blood draw per donor, averaging approximately 120 mL. On this clone: Its antigen is as yet unknown.

Investigators reverse transcribed all isolated RNA, so they sequenced expressed TCRB transcripts. The table came from immunoSEQ multiplex PCR; TCRdb's copy has only in-frame clones and leaves some out. The sample contains some 360,000 clones, roughly a fifth of which appear only once. The CDR3 loop spans 14 amino acids. The germline V gene has CDR1 SGHRS and CDR2 YFSETQ. Trimming took 3 bases from V and 10 from J, leaving 17 bases between them. The study, taken as a whole, reports: Significant though moderate, a shortening of TCRB CDR3s appeared in all four CD4+ subsets of Type 1 diabetes patients. Although PCR might favor shorter templates, it would do so equally in patients and controls.

Sequences were obtained from naive CD4+ T cells from blood. The receptor was derived from a woman between 18 and 29 years old in good health. The J gene is TRBJ2-1, the V gene TRBV5-1; a weak D match, TRBD1 (6 bases). The CDR3 protein is CASSWTRQDREQFF. CDR3 coding DNA: TGCGCCAGCAGCTGGACACGACAGGATCGAGAGCAGTTCTTC. The complete variable domain, with remaining parts taken from reference TRBV5-1 and TRBJ2-1, reads KAGVTQTPRYLIKTRGQQVTLSCSPISGHRSVSWYQQTPGQGLQFLFEYFSETQRNKGNFPGRFSGRQFSNSRSEMNVSTLELGDSALYLCASSWTRQDREQFFGPGTRLTVL.